This T cell receptor beta chain was captured in a study of cytomegalovirus exposure and HLA in healthy donors. General observations from the study: Analyses of presence and absence presupposed an approximately uniform sequencing depth across donors. The study carried out a later analysis of TCR beta sequences. It associated around 17,000 of them with specific HLA alleles at a false discovery rate of 0.05.

Trimming left V 6 bases short and J 1 base short, with 12 bases between. Per germline, CDR1 MDHEN and CDR2 SYDVKM. There are 14 residues in the CDR3. Details on this clone: Its antigen remains unidentified.

Healthy bone marrow donors supplied every sample. The PCR was carried out with 60 Vbeta primers and 13 Jbeta primers. The repertoire was sequenced with immunoSEQ multiplex PCR; TCRdb's copy has only in-frame clones and lacks some. This table has approximately 170,000 clones, around 81% appearing once. This sequence was found in a man aged 35 to 55 in good health and CMV-seronegative. The chain links TRBV28 to TRBJ1-1; D unclear. The sequencing input was PBMCs. CDR3 bases: TGTGCCAGCAGCCCTTATACTGGGAACACTGAAGCTTTCTTT. It encodes CASSPYTGNTEAFF.